These 27 T cell receptor beta chains came from one sample sequenced in a study of T cell repertoires in cytomegalovirus infection. One entry per CDR3 protein results from TCRdb running MiXCR on the reads. The sample holds some 270,000 distinct CDR3 sequences; about a sixth are singletons and the top ten take approximately 44%. The specimen was CD8+ T cells from PBMCs. The origin of the receptors is a human donor in good health (CMV status not recorded). Some clones in this sample may be carry-over from other donors' samples.

V and J are TRBV12-3 or TRBV12-4 and TRBJ2-2; D is perhaps TRBD1 (5 bases). V lost 5 bases and J 4 bases, leaving 14 bases between the germline ends. This CDR3 contains 15 residues. CDR3 amino acids: CASSQYGQSTGELFF. The CDR3 nucleotides are TGTGCCAGCAGTCAATATGGACAAAGCACCGGGGAGCTGTTTTTT.

This clonotype was detected only a few times. The chain links TRBV4-2 to TRBJ2-3; 9 bases are shared with TRBD1. V was clipped by 3 bases and J by 5 bases; unmatched bases: 12. Germline V gene data show CDR1 as LGHNA and CDR2 as YNFKEQ. The CDR3 extends over 17 amino acids. DNA of the CDR3: TGTGCCAGCAGCCACTCAATTCCGGGACAGGGTCAAGATACGCAGTATTTT. This gives the protein CASSHSIPGQGQDTQYF.

This clonotype turned up a few times. The chain couples TRBV28 to TRBJ1-2, with D uncertain. V lost 10 bases and J lost 3, with 18 bases in between. Germline assignment: CDR1 MDHEN and CDR2 SYDVKM. This CDR3 contains 14 residues. CDR3 nucleotides: TGTGCCACCGCTCGTGGGAACTTGGACTATGGCTACACCTTC. Its protein is CATARGNLDYGYTF.

The CDR3 here is CSARVRGRLPTEAFF. The CDR3 DNA is TGCAGTGCTAGGGTCCGGGGCCGACTACCCACTGAAGCTTTCTTT. The chain uses TRBV20-1 and TRBJ1-1; perhaps TRBD1 as D (5 bases). Germline V gene sequence: CDR1 DFQATT, CDR2 SNEGSKA (reference sequence). This CDR3 is 15 amino acids long. Trimming left V 3 bases short and J 4 bases short, with 18 bases between.

In this sample, this clonotype turned up a few times. The V and J genes are TRBV9 and TRBJ2-3, with D possibly being TRBD2 (5 bases). Between the trimmed V and J ends, which lost 4 bases and 7 bases, there was a span of 22 bases. Germline V gene sequence: CDR1 SGDLS, CDR2 YYNGEE. This CDR3 region has 16 residues. The CDR3 region has the DNA TGTGCCAGCAGCCCCTCAGCGGAGACGACTGGGAATACGCAGTATTTT. This sequence encodes CASSPSAETTGNTQYF.

This clonotype was seen many times. The CDR3 sequence: CASSFTAGMSEAFF. DNA of the CDR3: TGTGCCAGCAGCTTCACCGCAGGGATGTCCGAAGCTTTCTTT. The chain links TRBV11-1 to TRBJ1-1; a possible D gene is TRBD1 (5 bases). Germline loops: CDR1 SGHAT, CDR2 FQDESV (reference sequence). CDR3 length: 14 amino acids. Trimming shortened V by 3 bases and J by 8 bases, and 16 bases separated the two germline ends.

In its sample, this clonotype was seen a few times. The junction departs from germline at one end; a sequencing error may be responsible. The V call is TRBV7-7, the J call TRBJ2-5; 8 bases align to TRBD1. The germline CDR1 and CDR2 sequences are SSHAT and FNYEAQ (reference sequence). This CDR3 region has 14 residues. DNA for the CDR3: TGTGCTAGCAGCCTGGACAGGGACCTCGGGACCCAGTACTTC. Translated, it gives CASSLDRDLGTQYF.

The V gene is TRBV13, the J gene TRBJ1-6; 9 nucleotides align to TRBD1. The germline gives CDR1 PRHDT, CDR2 FYEKMQ (reference sequence). V was pared by 5 bases and J by 7 bases, with 3 bases of the junction left unmatched. The CDR3 runs 14 residues. This chain's CDR3 is CASSAGQGNSPLHF. As DNA, the CDR3 is TGTGCCAGCAGCGCGGGACAGGGCAATTCACCCCTCCACTTT. Complete variable domain (other parts from reference TRBV13 and TRBJ1-6): AAGVIQSPRHLIKEKRETATLKCYPIPRHDTVYWYQQGPGQDPQFLISFYEKMQSDKGSIPDRFSAQQFSDYHSELNMSSLELGDSALYFCASSAGQGNSPLHFGNGTRLTVT.

This clonotype appeared a few times. The rearrangement uses TRBV28 and TRBJ2-5; D may be TRBD2 (6 bases). This CDR3 is built from 14 residues. The germline V and J ends were trimmed by 8 bases and 2 bases, with 15 bases remaining between them. Germline V gives CDR1 MDHEN, CDR2 SYDVKM. DNA for the CDR3: TGTGCCAGCTCTAAACTAGCCAGTCAAGAGACCCAGTACTTC. It codes for CASSKLASQETQYF.

This clonotype has ten or more counts. The rearrangement links TRBV7-8 to TRBJ2-1; TRBD1 agrees at 7 bases. Germline V CDR1 and CDR2: SGHVS, FQNEAQ. This CDR3 has 15 residues. Trimming cost V 2 bases and J 2 bases; bases outside gene matches: 3. CDR3 amino acids: CASSLRTGPYNEQFF. The CDR3 nucleotides are TGTGCCAGCAGCTTAAGGACAGGACCCTACAATGAGCAGTTCTTC.

The chain joins TRBV9 to TRBJ2-7; D may be TRBD1 or TRBD2 (5 bases each). V lost 3 bases and J 4 bases, leaving 14 bases between the germline ends. This CDR3 has 14 amino acids. The germline V gene encodes CDR1 SGDLS and CDR2 YYNGEE. The CDR3 reads CASSGTGPEYEQYF. The CDR3 nucleotides read TGTGCCAGCAGCGGTACGGGGCCCGAGTACGAGCAGTACTTC.

This chain uses TRBV10-3 with TRBJ2-7, with a possible D match to TRBD1 (6 bases). CDR1 and CDR2 (germline): ENHRY, SYGVKD. The CDR3 is made up of 15 amino acids. The V end lost 2 bases, the J end lost 3 bases, and 14 bases lay between the germline ends. The CDR3 bases are TGTGCCATCAGTGAGGGTGACAGGCCTCTCTACGAGCAGTACTTC. This sequence encodes CAISEGDRPLYEQYF.

The sample holds many counts of this clonotype. The gene calls are TRBV7-6 and TRBJ1-1, with TRBD1 matching 7 bases. The V segment lost 0 bases and the J segment 0 bases; nucleotides outside the gene matches: 7. Germline V gene sequence: CDR1 SGHVS, CDR2 FNYEAQ. This CDR3 is built from 17 residues. In DNA, the CDR3 is TGTGCCAGCAGCTTAGCACCGGGACAGCTAATGAACACTGAAGCTTTCTTT. It is translated as CASSLAPGQLMNTEAFF.

In its sample, this clonotype was seen once. The chain recombines TRBV20-1 with TRBJ1-5; D might be TRBD1 (5 bases). Germline V gene lookup returns CDR1 DFQATT and CDR2 SNEGSKA (reference sequence). This CDR3 is 15 amino acids long. V was clipped by 6 bases and J by 0 bases, with 15 bases between them. CDR3 sequence: CSAKGTEYSNQPQHF. Here the CDR3 DNA reads TGCAGTGCAAAAGGGACGGAATATAGCAATCAGCCCCAGCATTTT.

This clonotype appeared a few times. The V call is TRBV6-2 or TRBV6-3, the J call TRBJ1-5; D is perhaps TRBD1 (5 bases). The germline gives CDR1 MNHEY, CDR2 SVGEGT. Trimming took 6 bases from V and 10 from J, leaving 19 bases between them. The CDR3 is made up of 14 amino acids. The CDR3 DNA reads as TGTGCCAGCAGCTTAACCGGGACCTCGGTCCCCCAGCATTTT. It specifies CASSLTGTSVPQHF.

This clonotype was observed a handful of times. The chain joins TRBV6-1 to TRBJ2-7; 7 nucleotides agree with TRBD1. Trimming removed 2 bases from V and 1 base from J; junction bases left unmatched: 8. Per germline, CDR1 MNHNS and CDR2 SASEGT. This CDR3 comprises 16 residues. The CDR3 loop reads CASSENYRGTSYEQYF. CDR3 nucleotide sequence: TGTGCCAGCAGTGAAAATTACAGGGGCACGTCCTACGAGCAGTACTTC.

This clonotype was counted ten times or more. The chain joins TRBV7-8 to TRBJ2-1; TRBD2 aligns across 10 bases. The junction had 8 bases not matched to a gene; V was cut back by 6 bases and J by 0 bases. The CDR3 covers 17 residues. Germline CDR1 SGHVS, CDR2 FQNEAQ. CDR3 DNA: TGTGCCAGCAGGAGTAGCGGGGGGCTGAGCTCCTACAATGAGCAGTTCTTC. This encodes CASRSSGGLSSYNEQFF.

This clonotype showed up many times. V and J are TRBV7-8 and TRBJ2-1; 12 nucleotides align to TRBD2. Germline V gene data show CDR1 as SGHVS and CDR2 as FQNEAQ. The CDR3 runs to 18 residues. Unmatched junction bases numbered 13, after V lost 2 bases and J lost 8 bases. CDR3 in amino acids: CASSLSVAPSGGDYEQFF. CDR3 nucleotides: TGTGCCAGCAGCTTAAGCGTAGCCCCTAGCGGGGGGGATTATGAGCAGTTCTTC.

V usage is TRBV5-6 and J usage is TRBJ2-7; D remains unclear. The germline CDR1 and CDR2 sequences are SGHDT and YYEEEE. The CDR3 extends over 13 amino acids. Trimming cost V 6 bases and J 7 bases, with 17 bases left between them. The CDR3 nucleotides read TGTGCCAGCACCCAATCGGACGTGTGGGAGCAGTACTTC. Translated, it gives CASTQSDVWEQYF.

This chain connects TRBV11-2 to TRBJ2-1, with 8 bases fitting TRBD2. In germline, CDR1 is SGHAT, CDR2 FQNNGV. Trimming took 5 bases from V and 9 from J; bases not matched to a gene: 12. There are 15 residues in the CDR3. The CDR3 region is CASSHQSGGGGEQFF. DNA for the CDR3: TGTGCCAGCAGCCATCAGAGCGGGGGTGGAGGTGAGCAGTTCTTC.

V gene TRBV6-2 or TRBV6-3 combines with J gene TRBJ1-1; tentatively, D is TRBD1 (6 bases). The CDR3 consists of 13 residues. Germline CDR1 MNHEY, CDR2 SVGEGT. V shed 8 bases and J shed 5 bases, with 15 bases lying between them. CDR3 bases: TGTGCCAGCTGGGGGGGGGGCACGACTGAAGCTTTCTTT. Its protein is CASWGGGTTEAFF.

The sample holds a few counts of this clonotype. V usage is TRBV25-1 and J usage is TRBJ1-3; D gene unclear. Germline CDR1 is MGHDK and CDR2 is SYGVNS. Trimming pared 5 bases from V and 0 bases from J, leaving 11 bases between. CDR3 size: 15 residues. The CDR3 nucleotides are TGTGCCAGCAGTATATGGGCCCCCTCTGGAAACACCATATATTTT. This codes for CASSIWAPSGNTIYF.

This clonotype was counted a few times. V usage is TRBV7-2 and J usage is TRBJ1-6, with TRBD1 as a possible D gene (6 bases). The CDR3 covers 16 residues. Trimming removed 5 bases at V and 8 bases at J, with 19 bases between. Germline-derived CDR1 and CDR2 are SGHTA and FQGNSA. CDR3 residues: CASSPTWEQGDSPLHF. CDR3 nucleotides: TGTGCCAGCAGCCCCACATGGGAACAGGGAGATTCACCCCTCCACTTT.

The table lists this clonotype with many counts. The chain couples TRBV14 to TRBJ1-4, with D unresolved. Germline V lookup: CDR1 SGHDN, CDR2 FVKESK. V was clipped by 1 base and J by 7 bases, with 19 bases between them. The CDR3 covers 17 residues. CDR3 residues: CASSQVPYVVASEKLFF. Written as DNA, the CDR3 is TGTGCCAGCAGCCAAGTCCCCTACGTCGTTGCGAGTGAAAAACTGTTTTTT. Supplemented by reference TRBV14 and TRBJ1-4, the full variable domain reads EAGVTQFPSHSVIEKGQTVTLRCDPISGHDNLYWYRRVMGKEIKFLLHFVKESKQDESGMPNNRFLAERTGGTYSTLKVQPAELEDSGVYFCASSQVPYVVASEKLFFGSGTQLSVL.

This clonotype has just a few counts. The chain employs TRBV20-1 and TRBJ2-7; no clear D. Germline V gene lookup returns CDR1 DFQATT and CDR2 SNEGSKA (reference sequence). The V gene lost 0 bases and the J gene lost 3 bases, with 15 bases spanning the gap. This CDR3 is 15 amino acids long. CDR3: CSARDVLRTNYEQYF. As DNA, the CDR3 is TGCAGTGCTAGAGATGTTCTCAGAACCAACTACGAGCAGTACTTC.

This clonotype showed up just a few times. The chain couples TRBV13 to TRBJ2-3, with D unclear. Germline assignment: CDR1 PRHDT and CDR2 FYEKMQ (reference sequence). The V gene lost 5 bases and the J gene lost 10 bases, with 22 bases spanning the gap. The CDR3 loop spans 15 amino acids. CDR3 nucleotide sequence: TGTGCCAGCAGCAGAAATTGGGCCTCCTTAGCTTCGCAGTATTTT. It is translated as CASSRNWASLASQYF.

This clonotype has a count of ten or more. The V gene is TRBV7-8, the J gene TRBJ2-1; 10 bases map to TRBD1. The ends lost 1 base at V and 8 bases at J; junction bases unmatched: 5. CDR1 is SGHVS and CDR2 is FQNEAQ in the germline V gene. The CDR3 contains 15 residues. The CDR3 sequence: CASSLGTGGFDEQFF. The CDR3 DNA reads as TGTGCCAGCAGCTTAGGGACAGGGGGGTTCGATGAGCAGTTCTTC.